Listed here are 22 T cell receptor beta chains from one sample, sequenced in a study of cytomegalovirus exposure and HLA in healthy donors. PCR used 60 Vbeta primers and 13 Jbeta primers. Profiled with immunoSEQ multiplex PCR; TCRdb holds only in-frame clones, not every one. This sample yields under 200,000 clones, of which 65% to 80% are seen a single time; roughly 3% belongs to the top ten. Sequences were obtained from PBMCs. These receptors were obtained from a woman in her fifties or sixties in good health and CMV-seropositive.

A single count supports this clone. The rearrangement links TRBV19 to TRBJ2-7; possible D gene TRBD2, 5 bases. V was trimmed by 1 base and J by 3 bases, leaving 16 bases between them. The CDR3 loop spans 16 amino acids. Germline assignment: CDR1 LNHDA and CDR2 SQIVND (reference sequence). Here the CDR3 reads CASSIVAGQVGYEQYF. CDR3 in DNA: TGTGCCAGTAGTATAGTGGCGGGTCAGGTGGGCTACGAGCAGTACTTC.

This chain connects TRBV6-5 to TRBJ1-2; D is uncertain. Per the germline V gene, CDR1 is MNHEY and CDR2 is SVGAGI. V was cut by 3 bases and J by 8 bases, with 10 bases left in between. The CDR3 has 12 residues. The DNA of the CDR3 is TGTGCCAGCAGTTATGGAGGCCGGGGCTACACCTTC. Protein product: CASSYGGRGYTF.

This chain joins TRBV10-3 and TRBJ1-1; D may be TRBD1 (5 bases). From germline, CDR1 is ENHRY and CDR2 SYGVKD. The CDR3 has 14 amino acids. The V gene lost 7 bases and the J gene lost 3 bases, with 15 bases spanning the gap. CDR3 region: CAITGAAGDTEAFF. The CDR3 DNA sequence: TGTGCCATCACTGGGGCCGCGGGGGACACTGAAGCTTTCTTT.

The chain has TRBV6-5 and TRBJ1-4; D not resolved. Trimming took 0 bases from V and 4 from J, leaving 9 bases between them. The CDR3 is 15 residues long. Germline values: CDR1 MNHEY, CDR2 SVGAGI. The CDR3: CASSYSWGGNEKLFF. CDR3 in DNA: TGTGCCAGCAGTTACTCTTGGGGAGGTAATGAAAAACTGTTTTTT.

The chain employs TRBV18 and TRBJ2-7, with a tentative D call TRBD2 (5 bases). The CDR3 consists of 13 residues. The germline gives CDR1 KGHSH, CDR2 LQKENI. Between the trimmed V and J ends, which lost 5 bases and 3 bases, there was a span of 11 bases. The CDR3, as DNA: TGTGCCAGCTCATTGTCCCGGGACTACGAGCAGTACTTC. The encoded protein is CASSLSRDYEQYF.

This chain uses TRBV5-1 with TRBJ2-5, with 9 positions matching TRBD1. The end of the DNA fits TRBJ2-7 better, so the J call may be wrong. The germline CDR1 and CDR2 sequences are SGHRS and YFSETQ. The CDR3 sequence is 16 residues long. Written as DNA, the CDR3 is TGCGCCAGCAGCTTGGTGGGGACAGGGTCTATCTACGAGCAGTACTTC. Encoded protein: CASSLVGTGSIYEQYF.

For the CDR3, the DNA is TGTGCCAGCAGCTCGTACAGGGATTCAGAGGAAAAACTGTTTTTT. It specifies CASSSYRDSEEKLFF. V is TRBV7-9 and J is TRBJ1-4, with D possibly TRBD1 on 6 matching bases. The CDR3 has 15 residues. Per germline, CDR1 SEHNR and CDR2 FQNEAQ (reference sequence). Trimming stripped 4 bases from V and 8 bases from J, with 17 bases between.

This rearrangement joins TRBV7-6 to TRBJ1-6; weak D call: TRBD1 (6 bases). V lost 1 base and J 5 bases, leaving 6 bases between the germline ends. The CDR3 extends over 14 amino acids. The V gene's germline CDR1 is SGHVS and CDR2 FNYEAQ. In nucleotides, the CDR3 is TGTGCCAGCAGCTTAGGGACAGATAATTCACCCCTCCACTTT. Protein: CASSLGTDNSPLHF.

This clone was picked up one time. This chain joins TRBV5-1 and TRBJ2-1; 7 bases line up with TRBD1. Germline CDR1 is SGHRS and CDR2 is YFSETQ. This CDR3 spans 16 amino acids. V was clipped by 4 bases and J by 4 bases; unmatched bases: 11. The CDR3 sequence is CASSQEGGSGYNEQFF. CDR3 DNA sequence: TGCGCCAGCAGCCAGGAAGGGGGCTCGGGTTACAATGAGCAGTTCTTC.

The rearrangement uses TRBV19 and TRBJ1-6; TRBD1 aligns across 10 bases. This CDR3 is 14 amino acids long. V trimming: 7 bases; J trimming: 7 bases; junction bases outside the gene matches: 4. CDR1 is LNHDA and CDR2 is SQIVND in the germline V gene (reference sequence). CDR3 DNA: TGTGCCAGTACCCAGGACAGGGGGAATTCACCCCTCCACTTT. Its translation: CASTQDRGNSPLHF.

The rearrangement joins TRBV5-1 to TRBJ1-4, with a tentative D call TRBD1 (5 bases). The CDR3 totals 15 residues. V shed 1 base and J shed 8 bases, with 15 bases lying between them. Germline V CDR1 and CDR2: SGHRS, YFSETQ. CDR3 protein: CASSLNAQGMEKLFF. CDR3 DNA sequence: TGCGCCAGCAGCTTGAATGCGCAGGGCATGGAAAAACTGTTTTTT.

This chain connects TRBV19 to TRBJ1-3; D is possibly TRBD1 (5 bases). CDR3 length equals 13 residues. Trimming took off 7 bases at V and 1 base at J, with 8 bases between the two ends. Per the germline V gene, CDR1 is LNHDA and CDR2 is SQIVND (reference sequence). The CDR3 spells CASNQGSGNTIYF. CDR3 in DNA: TGTGCCAGTAATCAGGGTTCTGGAAACACCATATATTTT.

The chain uses TRBV2 and TRBJ1-5; D gene unclear. The CDR3 covers 13 residues. The V gene's germline CDR1 is SNHLY and CDR2 FYNNEI. V was pared by 2 bases and J by 5 bases, with 7 bases between. In nucleotides, the CDR3 is TGTGCCAGCAGTGAACGGGATTATCAGCCCCAGCATTTT. As protein: CASSERDYQPQHF.

The V and J genes are TRBV5-1 and TRBJ1-2; tentatively, D is TRBD1 (5 bases). With 2 bases removed from V and 5 bases from J, the gap between germline ends came to 19 bases. CDR3 length: 16 residues. CDR1 and CDR2 from the germline V gene are SGHRS and YFSETQ. For the CDR3, the DNA is TGCGCCAGCAGCTTATTGCCCTCCCCAGGGCCGTATGGCTACACCTTC. It translates to CASSLLPSPGPYGYTF.

J is TRBJ2-7 and V is TRBV5-6, with TRBD2 as a possible D gene (6 bases). The CDR3 loop spans 14 amino acids. From germline, CDR1 is SGHDT and CDR2 YYEEEE. The V end lost 0 bases, the J end lost 4 bases, and 11 bases lay between the germline ends. CDR3 nucleotide sequence: TGTGCCAGCAGCTTGGGGGGGGAGGCTTACGAGCAGTACTTC. As protein: CASSLGGEAYEQYF.

V and J are TRBV5-1 and TRBJ2-1, with 11 bases fitting TRBD2. This CDR3 has 15 amino acids. The junction had 1 base not matched to a gene; V was cut back by 2 bases and J by 3 bases. Germline CDR1 SGHRS, CDR2 YFSETQ. CDR3 sequence (DNA): TGCGCCAGCAGCTTTAGCGGGGGGGGCTACAATGAGCAGTTCTTC. Translation: CASSFSGGGYNEQFF.

CDR3 in amino acids: CASSLTLAGQYTGELFF. As DNA, the CDR3 is TGTGCCAGCAGCTTAACGTTGGCGGGCCAGTACACCGGGGAGCTGTTTTTT. The V and J genes are TRBV7-3 and TRBJ2-2; a possible D gene is TRBD2 (5 bases). CDR1 is SGHTA, CDR2 FQGTGA, per germline. The CDR3 contains 17 residues. V gave up 0 bases and J gave up 3 bases, with 14 bases separating them. Based on the CDR3 plus reference TRBV7-3 and TRBJ2-2, the full variable domain is GAGVSQTPSNKVTEKGKYVELRCDPISGHTALYWYRQSLGQGPEFLIYFQGTGAADDSGLPNDRFFAVRPEGSVSTLKIQRTERGDSAVYLCASSLTLAGQYTGELFFGEGSRLTVL.

V and J are TRBV10-3 and TRBJ1-2; TRBD1 matches 8 bases. After removal of 6 bases from V and 3 bases from J, the junction contained 6 bases not matched to a gene. CDR3 length equals 14 residues. The germline gives CDR1 ENHRY, CDR2 SYGVKD. CDR3 DNA sequence: TGTGCCATCAGCGAGGACAGGGACTACTATGGCTACACCTTC. Its protein product is CAISEDRDYYGYTF.

In this sample, this clone turned up a few times. The chain joins TRBV2 to TRBJ1-1; D might be TRBD1 (6 bases). The CDR3 contains 13 residues. Per germline, CDR1 SNHLY and CDR2 FYNNEI. V was trimmed by 6 bases and J by 7 bases, leaving 15 bases between them. The CDR3 sequence is CASRWTEKSEAFF. DNA of the CDR3: TGTGCCAGCAGATGGACAGAGAAAAGTGAAGCTTTCTTT.

The rearrangement links TRBV18 to TRBJ1-2, with 7 bases identical to TRBD1. With V trimmed by 3 bases and J by 1 base, 5 bases remained unmatched. This CDR3 spans 15 amino acids. Germline CDR1 KGHSH, CDR2 LQKENI. CDR3 protein: CASSPGQAHNYGYTF. The CDR3 nucleotides read TGTGCCAGCTCACCTGGACAGGCCCATAACTATGGCTACACCTTC.

This chain connects TRBV5-4 to TRBJ1-4, with 8 positions matching TRBD1. Germline values: CDR1 SGHNT, CDR2 YYREEE (reference sequence). V shed 3 bases and J 8 bases; nucleotides not matched to a gene: 6. The CDR3 runs 14 residues. The CDR3 coding sequence is TGTGCCAGCAGCTCGACAGGGGCTGGCGAAAAACTGTTTTTT. This codes for CASSSTGAGEKLFF.

This chain uses TRBV4-3 with TRBJ1-1; TRBD1 is a possible D gene (5 bases). The CDR3 totals 15 residues. The germline V gene encodes CDR1 LGHNA and CDR2 YSLEER. Trimming shortened V by 4 bases and J by 3 bases, and 15 bases separated the two germline ends. CDR3 DNA sequence: TGCGCCAGCAGCCCAAACCCTCAGGGTTACACTGAAGCTTTCTTT. This codes for CASSPNPQGYTEAFF.